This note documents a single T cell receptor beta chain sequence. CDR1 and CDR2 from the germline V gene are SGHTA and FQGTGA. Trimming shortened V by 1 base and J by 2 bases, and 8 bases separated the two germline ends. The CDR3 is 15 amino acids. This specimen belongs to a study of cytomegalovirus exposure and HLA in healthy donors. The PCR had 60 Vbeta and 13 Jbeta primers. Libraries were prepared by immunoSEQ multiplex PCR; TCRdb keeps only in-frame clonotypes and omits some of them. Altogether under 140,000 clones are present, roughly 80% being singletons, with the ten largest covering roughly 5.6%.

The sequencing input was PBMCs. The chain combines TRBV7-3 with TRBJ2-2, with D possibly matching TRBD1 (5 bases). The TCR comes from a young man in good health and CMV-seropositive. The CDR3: CASSLKQVNTGELFF. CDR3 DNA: TGTGCCAGCAGCTTAAAACAGGTCAACACCGGGGAGCTGTTTTTT.